Listed here is a single T cell receptor (beta chain). Its antigen has not been determined. Qualities for individual bases were not recorded, and no much larger clone is one base off. These data originate in a study of blood T cell repertoires in COVID-19 (dated by TCRdb to 2020 to 2021). For context, the study as a whole: Samples from collaborators originated in the United States, Italy and Spain and spanned both the acute and convalescent phases of COVID-19. The prospective study material was composed of cDNA or gDNA derived from T cells, B-cell-depleted T cells, or PBMCs. Subjects who had been exposed to COVID-19, were actively infected with it, or had recovered from it provided the deeply sampled blood TCRbeta repertoires that made up the dataset. The repertoires were released in a freely available public database meant as a resource for research on the immune response to SARS-CoV-2. The samples were drawn from two sources: the first 160 participants of the ongoing ImmuneRACE study, and over 1,000 subjects contributed by 6 global collaborators. Sample metadata almost always included a de-identified subject ID, COVID-19 status, age in years and sex. HLA class I and class II types, where available, came from metadata supplied by the sample provider rather than from assay-based typing. Results and caveats for the whole study, not just this receptor: How much clinical and demographic metadata was included differed by source and by participant, and the metadata was provided uncurated.

The CDR3 runs 16 residues from the cysteine to the phenylalanine. The retained sequence is limited to the CDR3, 48 bases, with the frame set at the first base. V gives up 4 bases and J gives up 4 bases, and the segment between their germline ends measures 20 bases. Looking up the germline V gene yields CDR1 SGHDT and CDR2 YYEEEE. At one collaborating source in Seattle, patients were enrolled during active infection and were followed longitudinally through the course of disease. Collaborating institutions collected whole blood in K2EDTA tubes following their own protocols. Collaborator samples were shipped for TCRbeta analysis as frozen whole blood, isolated PBMCs, or DNA extracted from either sample type. The immunoSEQ Assay, a bias-controlled multiplex PCR, was used to amplify TCRbeta CDR3 regions from genomic DNA. In the authors' own workflow: Nucleated cell counts per sample were estimated from amplification of reference gene primers within the assay. Sequence reads were collapsed and filtered to measure the absolute abundance of every unique TCRbeta CDR3 rearrangement. For each sample, productive Simpson clonality was calculated as the square root of Simpson's diversity index over productive rearrangements. Entries here come from immuneACCESS through TCRdb and include only in-frame sequences with V and J called. Some clones fail to appear in such tables; in the studies checked, an unresolved V gene covers under half of the shortfall, and the cause of the remainder is unknown. V, J and clone size were drawn from that table, and D and trimming were deduced from the DNA. This sample is represented by approximately 250,000 clones; roughly 90% of them were singletons. The leading ten clones occupy about 12% of the sample.

The sequenced sample consisted of peripheral blood. This sequence originates from a woman in her 70s with COVID-19, enrolled during active disease. The V and J genes are TRBV5-6 and TRBJ1-1, with a tentative D gene TRBD1 over 5 matching bases. The nucleotide sequence reads TGTGCCAGCAGCCCAGAGCGTGACAGTTCCGGCACTGAAGCTTTCTTT. The encoded protein is CASSPERDSSGTEAFF.